The clone carrying this T cell receptor beta chain was detected only a few times. The antigen remains unidentified. The PCR used 60 Vbeta and 13 Jbeta primers. Produced via immunoSEQ multiplex PCR; TCRdb's table is partial and in-frame only. Here the sample spans about 99,000 clones, around three quarters being singletons. This record belongs to a study of cytomegalovirus exposure and HLA in healthy donors. Regarding the study as a whole: The study had only CMV serostatus as immune exposure information. Presence/absence comparisons presumed near-even sequencing depth among donors.

V was trimmed by 5 bases and J by 0 bases, leaving 7 bases between them. The CDR3 is 13 residues long. Germline assignment: CDR1 GTSNPN and CDR2 SVGIG (reference sequence). The sequencing sample was made of PBMCs. This chain uses TRBV30 with TRBJ1-4; D gene ambiguous. The sequence came from a male donor in good health and CMV-seropositive. The CDR3 sequence: CAWSTPTNEKLFF. The CDR3 nucleotides read TGTGCCTGGTCGACTCCAACTAATGAAAAACTGTTTTTT.